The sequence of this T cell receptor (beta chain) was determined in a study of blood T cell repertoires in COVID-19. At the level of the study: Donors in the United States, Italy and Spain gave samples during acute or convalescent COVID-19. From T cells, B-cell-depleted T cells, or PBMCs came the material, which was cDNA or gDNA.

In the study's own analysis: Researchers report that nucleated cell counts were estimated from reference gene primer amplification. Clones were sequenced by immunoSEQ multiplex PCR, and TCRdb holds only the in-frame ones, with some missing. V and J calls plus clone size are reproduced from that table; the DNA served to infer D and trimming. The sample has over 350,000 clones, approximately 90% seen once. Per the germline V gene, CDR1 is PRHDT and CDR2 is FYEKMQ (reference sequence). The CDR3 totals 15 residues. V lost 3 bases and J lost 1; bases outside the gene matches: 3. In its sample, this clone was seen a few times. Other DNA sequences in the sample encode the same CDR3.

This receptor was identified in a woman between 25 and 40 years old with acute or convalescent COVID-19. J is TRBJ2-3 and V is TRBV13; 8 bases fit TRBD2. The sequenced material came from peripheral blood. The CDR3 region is CASSFTSGGTDTQYF. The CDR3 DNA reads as TGTGCCAGCAGCTTCACTAGCGGAGGCACAGATACGCAGTATTTT.